A single T cell receptor (beta chain) is shown here with its context. Its antigen is not identified. Unique molecular identifiers were present in the TCR beta cDNA libraries. TCRdb re-called the PCR reads through MiXCR, storing one row per CDR3 protein. The table shows roughly 400,000 distinct CDR3 sequences, with approximately 39% occurring only once. Germline V gene sequence: CDR1 SGHKS, CDR2 YYEKEE (reference sequence). Trimming stripped 8 bases from V and 0 bases from J, with 8 bases between. This CDR3 contains 13 residues. This sample was included in a study of post-analysis software for immune sequencing data. Overall study findings and caveats: Compared with controls, patients had more of roughly five TRBV segments, including TRBV5-6, TRBV5-1 and TRBV20-1.

The sample taken for sequencing was blood. V gene TRBV5-5 combines with J gene TRBJ1-4; unclear D gene. This TCR was recovered from a girl aged 2 to 10 with multiple sclerosis. In nucleotides, the CDR3 is TGTGCCAGTCATGGGCCAACTAATGAAAAACTGTTTTTT. Encoded protein: CASHGPTNEKLFF.